This T cell receptor (beta chain) originates from a study of shared clonotypes between healthy human individuals. For the study at large: Three CD4 naive, three CD4 memory, two CD8 naive and one CD8 memory plate were used per donor. Findings and caveats of the study: Relative to clonotypes present in all four donors, those not shared had lower generation probabilities. There were few donors, and this limited the genetic and exposure-history diversity represented.

The donor population consisted of healthy HIV-negative adults with no recent acute infections or vaccinations. The table came from immunoSEQ multiplex PCR; TCRdb's copy has only in-frame clones and leaves some out. This repertoire shows 180,000 or so clones, 80% to 95% found once; its top ten account for 0.067%. Note on this clone: Its specificity is not known.

With 0 bases clipped from V and 6 bases from J, the junction kept 7 bases outside the gene matches. The CDR3 consists of 16 residues. Per germline, CDR1 SEHNR and CDR2 FQNEAQ (reference sequence). The chain combines TRBV7-9 with TRBJ2-3; the match to TRBD2 covers 9 bases. Sequenced material: naive CD4+ T cells sorted from blood. Stated subset: CD45RA+ positively selected. The receptor was isolated from a woman between 25 and 40 years old in good health. In nucleotides, the CDR3 is TGTGCCAGCAGCTTAGCTTCCGGGACTAGCTCGGATACGCAGTATTTT. Its protein is CASSLASGTSSDTQYF.